This T cell receptor beta chain was found in a study of T cells in localized non-small cell lung cancer. Whole-study results and caveats: Of the top 100 tumor clones, median about 56 were in adjacent lung, approximately 28 among its top 100. In the blood, greater T cell density corresponded to longer overall survival. Sequencing was restricted to one tumor region; therefore, heterogeneity remains possible. T cell clonality was highest in uninvolved adjacent lung, above tumor.

TCRdb's copy holds only in-frame clones and misses some; the assay was immunoSEQ multiplex PCR. The sample records about 13,000 clones, about 86% being singletons. A remark on this clone: What it binds is not known.

Sequenced here: peripheral blood, sampled before any cancer treatment. The receptor's source is a male donor older than 55 with stage III lung adenocarcinoma.

The CDR3 DNA is TGTGCCAGCAGCTCCAGCCAAGTGAGAACTGAGCAGTTCTTC. Encoded protein: CASSSSQVRTEQFF. This chain connects TRBV5-4 to TRBJ2-1; no definite D call. Trimming pared 3 bases from V and 9 bases from J, leaving 16 bases between. The CDR3 is made up of 14 amino acids. CDR1 SGHNT and CDR2 YYREEE come from the germline V gene (reference sequence).